The rows below give T cell receptor beta chains drawn from one sample of a study of T cell clones after liver transplantation. The protocol was immunoSEQ multiplex PCR, while the TCRdb copy is restricted to in-frame clones and leaves out a portion. The sample lists more than 15,000 clones, 88% occurring once. This specimen consisted of CD8+ T cells from blood, obtained before liver transplant. These receptors were taken from a human donor who received a liver transplant. The CDR3 runs from the conserved cysteine through the conserved F or W. The D gene is left open where the match is weak. Some rows mark clone size as missing; the rest say once, few, many or name a class of expanded clone.

d_gene: NA
j_gene: TRBJ2-7
v_gene: TRBV9
len: 11
abundance: NA
CDR3aa: CASSAGYEQYF
CDR3nt: TGTGCCAGCAGCGCCGGGTACGAGCAGTACTTC

d_gene: NA
j_gene: TRBJ2-4
v_gene: TRBV7-9
len: 14
abundance: NA
CDR3aa: CASSLEGQEDIQYF
CDR3nt: TGTGCCAGCAGCTTAGAGGGGCAGGAAGACATTCAGTACTTC

d_gene: TRBD1
j_gene: TRBJ1-2
v_gene: TRBV27
len: 16
abundance: NA
CDR3aa: CASSLSFGQGAEGYTF
CDR3nt: TGTGCCAGCAGTTTATCGTTCGGACAGGGGGCGGAGGGCTACACCTTC

d_gene: NA
j_gene: TRBJ1-5
v_gene: TRBV28
len: 16
abundance: once
CDR3aa: CASSPPRGAGNQPQHF
CDR3nt: TGTGCCAGCAGCCCCCCCCGAGGGGCGGGCAATCAGCCCCAGCATTTT

d_gene: NA
j_gene: TRBJ1-5
v_gene: TRBV28
len: 11
abundance: NA
CDR3aa: CATRGDQPQHF
CDR3nt: TGTGCCACCCGAGGCGATCAGCCCCAGCATTTT

d_gene: TRBD1
j_gene: TRBJ1-1
v_gene: TRBV27
len: 13
abundance: NA
CDR3aa: CASTHGTGFEAFF
CDR3nt: TGTGCCAGCACCCATGGGACAGGGTTTGAAGCTTTCTTT

d_gene: NA
j_gene: TRBJ1-1
v_gene: TRBV15
len: 14
abundance: once
CDR3aa: CATSSHFGAGLTFF
CDR3nt: TGTGCCACCAGCAGTCATTTCGGGGCAGGGCTGACTTTCTTT

d_gene: NA
j_gene: TRBJ2-7
v_gene: TRBV27
len: 14
abundance: once
CDR3aa: CASSGIRGFDEQYF
CDR3nt: TGTGCCAGCAGTGGGATTAGGGGGTTTGACGAGCAGTACTTC

d_gene: TRBD2
j_gene: TRBJ2-5
v_gene: TRBV11-2
len: 20
abundance: NA
CDR3aa: CASSLDRWVGLAGDQETQYF
CDR3nt: TGTGCCAGCAGCTTAGATCGATGGGTTGGGTTAGCGGGAGATCAGGAGACCCAGTACTTC

d_gene: NA
j_gene: TRBJ2-7
v_gene: TRBV5-4
len: 13
abundance: NA
CDR3aa: CASSATDSMEQYF
CDR3nt: TGTGCCAGCAGCGCTACGGACTCTATGGAGCAGTACTTC

d_gene: NA
j_gene: TRBJ2-7
v_gene: TRBV2
len: 13
abundance: once
CDR3aa: CASSEARGYEQYF
CDR3nt: TGTGCCAGCAGTGAAGCCCGGGGCTACGAGCAGTACTTC

d_gene: NA
j_gene: TRBJ1-2
v_gene: TRBV5-1
len: 13
abundance: NA
CDR3aa: CASSFGRGYGYTF
CDR3nt: TGCGCCAGCAGCTTTGGCAGGGGCTATGGCTACACCTTC

d_gene: NA
j_gene: TRBJ2-7
v_gene: TRBV27
len: 11
abundance: NA
CDR3aa: CASSFSGEQYF
CDR3nt: TGTGCCAGCAGTTTCTCGGGTGAGCAGTACTTC

d_gene: NA
j_gene: TRBJ2-7
v_gene: TRBV7-6
len: 14
abundance: NA
CDR3aa: CASSLTGTRDEQYF
CDR3nt: TGTGCCAGCAGCCTTACCGGGACAAGGGACGAGCAGTACTTC

d_gene: NA
j_gene: TRBJ2-3
v_gene: TRBV25-1
len: 15
abundance: NA
CDR3aa: CASSETRGGTDTQYF
CDR3nt: TGTGCCAGCAGTGAAACTAGGGGCGGCACAGATACGCAGTATTTT

d_gene: NA
j_gene: TRBJ2-7
v_gene: TRBV27
len: 14
abundance: NA
CDR3aa: CASSSTGPSYEQYF
CDR3nt: TGTGCCAGCAGTTCCACAGGGCCCTCCTACGAGCAGTACTTC

d_gene: TRBD2
j_gene: TRBJ2-3
v_gene: TRBV19
len: 14
abundance: NA
CDR3aa: CASSLAGSTDTQYF
CDR3nt: TGTGCCAGTAGTCTAGCGGGAAGCACAGATACGCAGTATTTT

d_gene: NA
j_gene: TRBJ1-2
v_gene: TRBV29-1
len: 10
abundance: few
CDR3aa: CSVEEYGYTF
CDR3nt: TGCAGCGTTGAGGAGTATGGCTACACCTTC

d_gene: TRBD2
j_gene: TRBJ2-7
v_gene: TRBV28
len: 13
abundance: once
CDR3aa: CATHSSGSYEQYF
CDR3nt: TGTGCCACCCATTCTAGCGGCTCCTACGAGCAGTACTTC

d_gene: TRBD1
j_gene: TRBJ1-2
v_gene: TRBV7-9
len: 15
abundance: NA
CDR3aa: CASSPQDRASNGYTF
CDR3nt: TGTGCCAGCAGCCCACAGGACAGGGCTTCAAATGGCTACACCTTC

d_gene: NA
j_gene: TRBJ2-1
v_gene: TRBV15
len: 15
abundance: NA
CDR3aa: CATSSSQEPRNEQFF
CDR3nt: TGTGCCACCAGCAGCTCACAGGAGCCCCGCAATGAGCAGTTCTTC

d_gene: NA
j_gene: TRBJ2-7
v_gene: TRBV19
len: 14
abundance: NA
CDR3aa: CASAEGYASYEQYF
CDR3nt: TGTGCCAGTGCTGAGGGCTATGCCTCCTACGAGCAGTACTTC

d_gene: NA
j_gene: TRBJ2-7
v_gene: TRBV27
len: 13
abundance: NA
CDR3aa: CASSYQGTYEQYF
CDR3nt: TGTGCCAGCAGTTACCAGGGCACCTACGAGCAGTACTTC

d_gene: NA
j_gene: TRBJ2-1
v_gene: TRBV27
len: 14
abundance: once
CDR3aa: CASSFTGAYNEQFF
CDR3nt: TGTGCCAGCAGTTTCACGGGGGCCTACAATGAGCAGTTCTTC

d_gene: NA
j_gene: TRBJ2-1
v_gene: TRBV28
len: 13
abundance: NA
CDR3aa: CASSPRISNEQFF
CDR3nt: TGTGCCAGCAGTCCCAGGATCTCCAATGAGCAGTTCTTC

d_gene: NA
j_gene: TRBJ2-5
v_gene: TRBV4-1
len: 16
abundance: NA
CDR3aa: CASSQDRWEDQETQYF
CDR3nt: TGCGCCAGCAGCCAAGATCGGTGGGAGGATCAAGAGACCCAGTACTTC

d_gene: NA
j_gene: TRBJ1-5
v_gene: TRBV23-1
len: 15
abundance: once
CDR3aa: CASSQSRQGNQPQHF
CDR3nt: TGCGCCAGCAGTCAATCGAGGCAGGGCAATCAGCCCCAGCATTTT

d_gene: NA
j_gene: TRBJ1-4
v_gene: TRBV28
len: 16
abundance: once
CDR3aa: CASSRLPGGADEKLFF
CDR3nt: TGTGCCAGCAGTCGACTCCCCGGGGGAGCCGATGAAAAACTGTTTTTT

d_gene: NA
j_gene: TRBJ2-3
v_gene: TRBV9
len: 15
abundance: NA
CDR3aa: CASSVSGGPTDTQYF
CDR3nt: TGTGCCAGCAGCGTTTCGGGGGGCCCGACAGATACGCAGTATTTT

d_gene: NA
j_gene: TRBJ2-5
v_gene: TRBV27
len: 15
abundance: NA
CDR3aa: CASSLAAQAKETQYF
CDR3nt: TGTGCCAGCAGTTTAGCGGCCCAAGCGAAGGAGACCCAGTACTTC

d_gene: TRBD2
j_gene: TRBJ2-2
v_gene: TRBV6-1
len: 16
abundance: NA
CDR3aa: CASSGIGLGLTGELFF
CDR3nt: TGTGCCAGCAGTGGAATCGGACTAGGACTCACCGGGGAGCTGTTTTTT

d_gene: TRBD2
j_gene: TRBJ2-7
v_gene: TRBV5-1
len: 17
abundance: NA
CDR3aa: CASSLGLAGMSSYEQYF
CDR3nt: TGCGCCAGCAGCTTGGGACTAGCGGGAATGTCCTCCTACGAGCAGTACTTC

d_gene: NA
j_gene: TRBJ2-1
v_gene: TRBV4-1
len: 12
abundance: NA
CDR3aa: CASSQGGYEQFF
CDR3nt: TGCGCCAGCAGCCAAGGCGGATATGAGCAGTTCTTC

d_gene: TRBD1
j_gene: TRBJ2-1
v_gene: TRBV7-8
len: 16
abundance: NA
CDR3aa: CASSPSTGSSYNEQFF
CDR3nt: TGTGCCAGCAGCCCCTCGACAGGGAGCTCCTACAATGAGCAGTTCTTC

d_gene: TRBD2
j_gene: TRBJ2-1
v_gene: TRBV5-4
len: 15
abundance: NA
CDR3aa: CASSKSREGSEEQFF
CDR3nt: TGTGCCAGCAGCAAATCACGGGAGGGTTCAGAGGAGCAGTTCTTC

d_gene: TRBD2
j_gene: TRBJ2-1
v_gene: TRBV19
len: 15
abundance: few
CDR3aa: CASRSASGGYNEQFF
CDR3nt: TGTGCCAGTAGATCGGCTAGCGGGGGCTACAATGAGCAGTTCTTC

d_gene: TRBD1
j_gene: TRBJ2-7
v_gene: TRBV27
len: 15
abundance: NA
CDR3aa: CASNNRQGSGHEQYF
CDR3nt: TGTGCCAGTAATAACCGACAGGGATCTGGACACGAGCAGTACTTC

d_gene: NA
j_gene: TRBJ1-5
v_gene: TRBV27
len: 13
abundance: NA
CDR3aa: CASSYSTYQPQHF
CDR3nt: TGTGCCAGCAGTTATTCGACCTATCAGCCCCAGCATTTT

d_gene: NA
j_gene: TRBJ2-4
v_gene: TRBV11-2
len: 16
abundance: few
CDR3aa: CASSHIGHLIRDIQYF
CDR3nt: TGTGCCAGCAGCCATATCGGGCACCTGATAAGAGACATTCAGTACTTC

d_gene: NA
j_gene: TRBJ2-7
v_gene: TRBV6-1
len: 13
abundance: NA
CDR3aa: CASSDYRLYEQYF
CDR3nt: TGTGCCAGCAGTGATTACAGACTATACGAGCAGTACTTC

d_gene: NA
j_gene: TRBJ2-7
v_gene: TRBV5-6
len: 13
abundance: NA
CDR3aa: CASSLRDAYEQYF
CDR3nt: TGTGCCAGCAGCTTGAGGGACGCCTACGAGCAGTACTTC

d_gene: TRBD1
j_gene: TRBJ2-7
v_gene: TRBV7-8
len: 15
abundance: NA
CDR3aa: CASSSWTGGTYEQYF
CDR3nt: TGTGCCAGCAGCTCCTGGACAGGGGGTACCTACGAGCAGTACTTC

d_gene: NA
j_gene: TRBJ2-1
v_gene: TRBV6-5
len: 13
abundance: NA
CDR3aa: CASSLSSYNEQFF
CDR3nt: TGTGCCAGCAGTCTTAGTTCCTACAATGAGCAGTTCTTC

d_gene: NA
j_gene: TRBJ2-5
v_gene: TRBV9
len: 15
abundance: once
CDR3aa: CASSVGNSIGETQYF
CDR3nt: TGTGCCAGCAGCGTAGGGAACTCCATTGGGGAGACCCAGTACTTC

d_gene: NA
j_gene: TRBJ2-5
v_gene: TRBV6-5
len: 13
abundance: NA
CDR3aa: CASLARNQETQYF
CDR3nt: TGTGCCAGTTTGGCCAGGAACCAAGAGACCCAGTACTTC

d_gene: TRBD1
j_gene: TRBJ2-7
v_gene: TRBV9
len: 12
abundance: NA
CDR3aa: CASSGTGGEQYF
CDR3nt: TGTGCCAGCAGCGGGACAGGGGGCGAGCAGTACTTC

d_gene: NA
j_gene: TRBJ2-7
v_gene: TRBV27
len: 15
abundance: NA
CDR3aa: CASSPSGTLAYEQYF
CDR3nt: TGTGCCAGCAGCCCCTCCGGGACCCTAGCCTACGAGCAGTACTTC

d_gene: NA
j_gene: TRBJ1-2
v_gene: TRBV10-1
len: 13
abundance: NA
CDR3aa: CASSESSPYGYTF
CDR3nt: TGCGCCAGCAGTGAGTCGAGCCCCTATGGCTACACCTTC

d_gene: NA
j_gene: TRBJ2-5
v_gene: TRBV30
len: 12
abundance: NA
CDR3aa: CAWGGGWETQYF
CDR3nt: TGTGCCTGGGGGGGCGGTTGGGAGACCCAGTACTTC

d_gene: NA
j_gene: TRBJ1-1
v_gene: TRBV7-2
len: 14
abundance: NA
CDR3aa: CASSSWDGDTEAFF
CDR3nt: TGTGCCAGCAGCTCGTGGGACGGGGACACTGAAGCTTTCTTT

d_gene: NA
j_gene: TRBJ1-1
v_gene: TRBV9
len: 13
abundance: NA
CDR3aa: CASSVGVRTEAFF
CDR3nt: TGTGCCAGCAGCGTAGGGGTTCGCACTGAAGCTTTCTTT

d_gene: NA
j_gene: TRBJ2-3
v_gene: TRBV5-1
len: 19
abundance: NA
CDR3aa: CASSLEPYREDYAGDTQYF
CDR3nt: TGCGCCAGCAGCTTGGAGCCCTACAGGGAGGATTATGCCGGGGATACGCAGTATTTT

d_gene: TRBD1
j_gene: TRBJ2-2
v_gene: TRBV27
len: 16
abundance: NA
CDR3aa: CASSLLQGTATGELFF
CDR3nt: TGTGCCAGCAGTTTATTACAGGGGACGGCCACCGGGGAGCTGTTTTTT

d_gene: TRBD1
j_gene: TRBJ2-7
v_gene: TRBV2
len: 12
abundance: NA
CDR3aa: CASKWTGDEQYF
CDR3nt: TGTGCCAGCAAATGGACAGGGGACGAGCAGTACTTC

d_gene: NA
j_gene: TRBJ2-7
v_gene: TRBV25-1
len: 13
abundance: NA
CDR3aa: CASSALGGYEQYF
CDR3nt: TGTGCCAGCAGTGCCCTTGGAGGCTACGAGCAGTACTTC

d_gene: TRBD1
j_gene: TRBJ2-2
v_gene: TRBV6-5
len: 14
abundance: few
CDR3aa: CASRRTGGVGELFF
CDR3nt: TGTGCCAGCAGGCGAACAGGGGGCGTAGGGGAGCTGTTTTTT